Following are 24 T cell receptor beta chains from one sample sequenced in a study of vaccination and CD4 T cells after COVID-19. Sample treatment: 10-day PBMC culture with coronavirus spike peptide pools or control peptides (ViraFEST assay). Sequencing of DNA taken from cultured CD4+ T cells relied on the Oncomine TCR Beta short-read assay. TCRdb fed the PCR reads into MiXCR, producing one record per CDR3 protein. The sample yields 11,000 or so distinct CDR3 sequences, about 45% seen once. The antigens for these receptors are not known. Sequenced material: CD4+ T cells from blood, cultured in vitro. These receptors were collected from a human donor who had recovered from COVID-19.

This clonotype appeared a few times. The chain links TRBV11-2 to TRBJ2-5; no clear D gene. The CDR3 extends over 15 amino acids. Germline V lookup: CDR1 SGHAT, CDR2 FQNNGV. The V end was cut by 3 bases, the J end by 2 bases, with 13 bases between. CDR3 in DNA: TGTGCCAGCAGCTTTGGTTTTAGGGTACAAGAGACCCAGTACTTC. Residues: CASSFGFRVQETQYF. Drawing the rest from reference TRBV11-2 and TRBJ2-5, the complete variable domain is EAGVAQSPRYKIIEKRQSVAFWCNPISGHATLYWYQQILGQGPKLLIQFQNNGVVDDSQLPKDRFSAERLKGVDSTLKIQPAKLEDSAVYLCASSFGFRVQETQYFGPGTRLLVL.

V and J are TRBV6-5 and TRBJ2-5, with D perhaps matching TRBD1 or TRBD2 (6 bases each). Germline CDR1 reads MNHEY; CDR2 reads SVGAGI. This CDR3 is built from 16 residues. V gave up 5 bases and J gave up 4 bases, with 20 bases separating them. For the CDR3, the DNA is TGTGCCAGCAGTACTCGACAAAGGGGGGCCGGAGAGACCCAGTACTTC. This sequence encodes CASSTRQRGAGETQYF.

V and J are TRBV5-8 and TRBJ2-1; 9 bases align to TRBD2. V lost 2 bases to trimming and J lost 7 bases; unmatched junction nucleotides: 7. Germline lookup yields CDR1 SGHTS and CDR2 YDEGEE. The CDR3 spans 15 residues. The chain's CDR3 is CASSFWRGGGNEQFF. CDR3 nucleotides: TGTGCCAGCAGCTTTTGGCGGGGGGGCGGTAATGAGCAGTTCTTC.

The rearrangement uses TRBV2 and TRBJ1-2; TRBD1 might be the D (6 bases). The CDR3 runs 15 residues. Germline CDR1 reads SNHLY; CDR2 reads FYNNEI. V was pared by 2 bases and J by 0 bases, with 10 bases between. The CDR3 region has the DNA TGTGCCAGCAGTGAAAGGAGGGGGGCTAACTATGGCTACACCTTC. It specifies CASSERRGANYGYTF.

In this sample, this clonotype turned up a few times. An end of the junction differs from the germline gene, which may be a read error. The rearrangement joins TRBV5-3 to TRBJ2-5; 8 bases fit TRBD2. TRBV5-3 is flagged as an ORF with uncertain function. This CDR3 contains 17 residues. The CDR3 DNA is TGTGCCAGCAGCTTGAGGCGGGGGGACGTTTTCGGGGAGACCCAGTACTTC. It encodes CASSLRRGDVFGETQYF.

There are a few counts of this clonotype. The chain has TRBV2 and TRBJ1-5, with 7 positions matching TRBD1. The V gene's germline CDR1 is SNHLY and CDR2 FYNNEI. The CDR3 is 13 residues long. Trimming removed 7 bases from V and 5 bases from J; junction bases left unmatched: 5. As DNA, the CDR3 is TGTGCCAGCAATAGGGACAGAGATCAGCCCCAGCATTTT. It specifies CASNRDRDQPQHF.

This clonotype was seen a handful of times. This chain joins TRBV12-3 or TRBV12-4 and TRBJ2-1; the D is unclear. The CDR3 runs to 12 residues. Trimming stripped 4 bases from V and 4 bases from J, with 5 bases between. CDR3 sequence reads: CASSSPYNEQFF. The CDR3 nucleotides read TGTGCCAGCAGTTCTCCGTACAATGAGCAGTTCTTC.

V and J are TRBV20-1 and TRBJ1-6; D not resolved. The CDR3 is made up of 17 amino acids. From germline, CDR1 is DFQATT and CDR2 SNEGSKA (reference sequence). Trimming removed 0 bases at V and 0 bases at J, with 12 bases between. The CDR3 DNA is TGCAGTGCTAGAGATCGCCAAGCAAGCTCCTATAATTCACCCCTCCACTTT. Protein product: CSARDRQASSYNSPLHF.

This chain uses TRBV6-1 with TRBJ2-5, with TRBD2 matching over 10 bases. The CDR3 consists of 14 residues. In germline, CDR1 is MNHNS, CDR2 SASEGT. Trimming at V came to 6 bases and at J to 7 bases, leaving 8 bases not matched to a gene. The CDR3 DNA sequence: TGTGCCAGCAGCCCGGGACTAGCGAAAGGGACCCAGTACTTC. This codes for CASSPGLAKGTQYF.

This clonotype was observed once. The rearrangement joins TRBV2 to TRBJ1-5; perhaps TRBD1 as D (6 bases). The V gene's germline CDR1 is SNHLY and CDR2 FYNNEI. V was trimmed by 6 bases and J by 3 bases, leaving 12 bases between them. The CDR3 length is 14 residues. CDR3 loop: CASSRQATNQPQHF. The CDR3 nucleotides are TGTGCCAGCAGCCGACAGGCGACCAATCAGCCCCAGCATTTT.

The rearrangement links TRBV10-3 to TRBJ2-1, with unresolved D. Trimming cost V 7 bases and J 7 bases, with 14 bases left between them. CDR3 length equals 13 residues. Germline V lookup: CDR1 ENHRY, CDR2 SYGVKD. The CDR3 coding sequence is TGTGCCATCATGGGAAGTGATACGAATGAGCAGTTCTTC. This codes for CAIMGSDTNEQFF.

The chain links TRBV5-8 to TRBJ2-7, with 7 bases that match TRBD1. This CDR3 has 14 amino acids. J lost 8 bases, V lost 0 bases, and 8 bases had no gene match. From germline, CDR1 is SGHTS and CDR2 YDEGEE. In DNA, the CDR3 is TGTGCCAGCAGCTTGGATACGATGACAGGGAAGCAGTACTTC. This sequence encodes CASSLDTMTGKQYF. The full variable domain, rest sourced from reference TRBV5-8 and TRBJ2-7, is EAGVTQSPTHLIKTRGQQATLRCSPISGHTSVYWYQQALGLGLQFLLWYDEGEERNRGNFPPRFSGRQFPNYSSELNVNALELEDSALYLCASSLDTMTGKQYFGPGTRLTVT.

The V gene is TRBV6-5, the J gene TRBJ2-2; a weak D match, TRBD2 (6 bases). The V end lost 0 bases, the J end lost 4 bases, and 15 bases lay between the germline ends. Germline lookup yields CDR1 MNHEY and CDR2 SVGAGI. CDR3 size: 17 residues. The CDR3 spells CASSYSTVLASTGELFF. The CDR3 DNA sequence: TGTGCCAGCAGTTACTCGACGGTGCTAGCGAGCACCGGGGAGCTGTTTTTT.

The chain combines TRBV11-2 with TRBJ1-1; D is possibly TRBD1 (5 bases). The germline V gene has CDR1 SGHAT and CDR2 FQNNGV. Trimming took 10 bases from V and 0 from J, leaving 15 bases between them. The CDR3 is 14 amino acids. The DNA of the CDR3 is TGTGCCACGACAGAATCTTACATGAACACTGAAGCTTTCTTT. Translating gives CATTESYMNTEAFF.

This sequence joins TRBV12-3 or TRBV12-4 and TRBJ1-5, with D unclear. The germline V and J ends were trimmed by 0 bases and 4 bases, with 4 bases remaining between them. This CDR3 spans 13 amino acids. DNA of the CDR3: TGTGCCAGCAGTTTAGCAGGAAATCAGCCCCAGCATTTT. This sequence encodes CASSLAGNQPQHF.

The chain is built from TRBV6-1 and TRBJ2-2; D is unclear. Trimming left V 6 bases short and J 2 bases short, with 16 bases between. This CDR3 region has 16 residues. Germline V CDR1 and CDR2: MNHNS, SASEGT. Here the CDR3 reads CASSPPVSDNTGELFF. The CDR3, as DNA: TGTGCCAGCAGCCCCCCGGTTTCAGACAACACCGGGGAGCTGTTTTTT.

The rearrangement links TRBV2 to TRBJ1-5, with D unclear. The germline gives CDR1 SNHLY, CDR2 FYNNEI. This CDR3 contains 15 residues. Trimming cost V 7 bases and J 0 bases, with 13 bases left between them. CDR3 coding DNA: TGTGCCAGCACCGATTCCCATCGTAGCAATCAGCCCCAGCATTTT. It is translated as CASTDSHRSNQPQHF.

In its sample, this clonotype is medium-sized (0.01 to 0.1%). The chain joins TRBV2 to TRBJ2-1, with TRBD1 identical over 9 bases. Germline V gives CDR1 SNHLY, CDR2 FYNNEI. V was clipped by 7 bases and J by 4 bases; unmatched bases: 5. This CDR3 is built from 14 residues. Here the CDR3 reads CASIAGTGYNEQFF. The DNA of the CDR3 is TGTGCCAGCATCGCCGGGACAGGGTACAATGAGCAGTTCTTC. Drawing the rest from reference TRBV2 and TRBJ2-1, the complete variable domain is EPEVTQTPSHQVTQMGQEVILRCVPISNHLYFYWYRQILGQKVEFLVSFYNNEISEKSEIFDDQFSVERPDGSNFTLKIRSTKLEDSAMYFCASIAGTGYNEQFFGPGTRLTVL.

The chain carries TRBV7-9 and TRBJ2-5; D call uncertain. The germline gives CDR1 SEHNR, CDR2 FQNEAQ (reference sequence). V was clipped by 5 bases and J by 6 bases, with 10 bases between them. This CDR3 is built from 12 residues. This chain's CDR3 is CASSLLGQTQYF. The CDR3 DNA follows: TGTGCCAGCAGCCTTCTCGGACAGACCCAGTACTTC. The full variable domain, with the rest looked up from reference TRBV7-9 and TRBJ2-5, is DTGVSQNPRHKITKRGQNVTFRCDPISEHNRLYWYRQTLGQGPEFLTYFQNEAQLEKSRLLSDRFSAERPKGSFSTLEIQRTEQGDSAMYLCASSLLGQTQYFGPGTRLLVL.

The V and J genes are TRBV12-3 or TRBV12-4 and TRBJ1-2; no clear D. The CDR3 consists of 11 residues. Deletions cut 8 bases from V and 4 bases from J, with 8 bases between. The CDR3 sequence is CASSTVYGYTF. CDR3 sequence (DNA): TGTGCCAGCTCAACCGTCTATGGCTACACCTTC.

A few counts support this clonotype. The chain combines TRBV20-1 with TRBJ2-3; D gene unclear. Germline V gene lookup returns CDR1 DFQATT and CDR2 SNEGSKA (reference sequence). V shed 5 bases and J shed 5 bases, with 11 bases lying between them. This CDR3 contains 12 residues. The CDR3 sequence is CSARFDRDTQYF. The CDR3 coding sequence is TGCAGTGCTCGCTTTGACCGAGATACGCAGTATTTT.

This clonotype was seen more than once but under ten times. The rearrangement links TRBV7-9 to TRBJ2-4, with TRBD2 identical over 10 bases. In germline, CDR1 is SEHNR, CDR2 FQNEAQ (reference sequence). CDR3 size: 17 residues. Losses at the gene ends were 5 bases for V and 1 base for J; bases not matched to a gene: 8. This CDR3 reads CASSTSSGGSAKNIQYF. The CDR3 nucleotides are TGTGCCAGCAGCACTTCTAGCGGGGGCTCGGCCAAAAACATTCAGTACTTC. The whole variable domain, remainder taken from reference TRBV7-9 and TRBJ2-4, is DTGVSQNPRHKITKRGQNVTFRCDPISEHNRLYWYRQTLGQGPEFLTYFQNEAQLEKSRLLSDRFSAERPKGSFSTLEIQRTEQGDSAMYLCASSTSSGGSAKNIQYFGAGTRLSVL.

V and J are TRBV15 and TRBJ2-2, with TRBD1 matching 7 bases. Unmatched junction bases numbered 5, after V lost 2 bases and J lost 2 bases. Germline V gives CDR1 LNHNV, CDR2 YYDKDF (reference sequence). CDR3 size: 16 residues. The CDR3: CATSRPRDRNTGELFF. CDR3 nucleotides: TGTGCCACCAGCAGACCCCGGGACAGAAACACCGGGGAGCTGTTTTTT.

This rearrangement joins TRBV9 to TRBJ1-4, with a tentative D call TRBD1 (5 bases). V lost 4 bases, J lost 7 bases, and 14 bases lay in between. CDR3 length equals 14 residues. CDR1 SGDLS and CDR2 YYNGEE come from the germline V gene. The CDR3 sequence is CASSPPRGREKLFF. CDR3 coding DNA: TGTGCCAGCAGCCCCCCGCGGGGCCGTGAAAAACTGTTTTTT.